This T cell receptor (beta chain) was sequenced during a study of cytotoxic CD8 clonotypes in ibrutinib-treated CLL. Study overall: Of a cohort that held 10 to 12 relapsed/refractory and 15 treatment-naive patients, roughly 18 were IGHV unmutated. Collecting the response samples happened after a median 12 months of treatment, with a range of 6 to 36. Each sample contained, on average, almost 260,000 productive templates and 95,000 or so productive rearrangements.

Study-wide results and limits: Clonality at baseline surpassed age-matched healthy donors and tracked circulating CD8+ T-cell counts.

On this clone itself: Its antigen remains unidentified.

This CDR3 contains 15 residues. The V end lost 6 bases, the J end lost 0 bases, and 12 bases lay between the germline ends. Germline V gene sequence: CDR1 MNHNS, CDR2 SASEGT. Here immunoSEQ multiplex PCR was the method, and the copy in TCRdb shows in-frame clones only, minus some. This table has tens of thousands of clones, about 86% appearing once. This chain joins TRBV6-1 and TRBJ1-3; TRBD1 might be the D (6 bases). Sequenced material: PBMCs, taken before ibrutinib treatment. The receptor's source is a human donor with chronic lymphocytic leukemia. The CDR3 is CASSVGQYSGNTIYF. The CDR3 coding sequence is TGTGCCAGCAGCGTCGGACAGTACTCTGGAAACACCATATATTTT.